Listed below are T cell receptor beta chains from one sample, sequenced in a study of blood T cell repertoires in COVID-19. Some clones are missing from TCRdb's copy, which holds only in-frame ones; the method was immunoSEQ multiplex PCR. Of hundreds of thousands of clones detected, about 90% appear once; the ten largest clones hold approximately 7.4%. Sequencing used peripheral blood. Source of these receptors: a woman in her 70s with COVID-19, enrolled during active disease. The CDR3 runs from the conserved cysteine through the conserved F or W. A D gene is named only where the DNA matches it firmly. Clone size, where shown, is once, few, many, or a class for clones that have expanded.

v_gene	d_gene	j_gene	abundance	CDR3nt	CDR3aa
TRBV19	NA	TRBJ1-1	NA	TGTGCCAGTAGTATGGGCTCCACTGAAGCTTTCTTT	CASSMGSTEAFF
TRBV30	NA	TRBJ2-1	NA	TGTGCCTGGAGTCAGGGACTCTCGTCGGATGAGCAGTTCTTC	CAWSQGLSSDEQFF
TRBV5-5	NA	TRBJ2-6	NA	TGTGCCAGCAGCCTGTCGGTGACGGGGAGCTCTGGGGCCAACGTCCTGACTTTC	CASSLSVTGSSGANVLTF
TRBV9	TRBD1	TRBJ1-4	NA	TGTGCCAGCAGCGACGGGACAGTAGGTAATGAAAAACTGTTTTTT	CASSDGTVGNEKLFF
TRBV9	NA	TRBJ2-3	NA	TGTGCCAGCAGCGTAGACAGGGCAGGATCAGGAGATACGCAGTATTTT	CASSVDRAGSGDTQYF
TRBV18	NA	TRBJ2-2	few	TGTGCCAGCTCATCCACCTTGGACAGTCCCGGGGAGCTGTTTTTT	CASSSTLDSPGELFF
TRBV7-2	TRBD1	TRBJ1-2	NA	TGTGCCAGCAGATACGGGACAGGGAACTATGGCTACACCTTC	CASRYGTGNYGYTF
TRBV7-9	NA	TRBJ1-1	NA	TGTGCCAGCAGGTCCGCTCCGGGACAAGCGAACACTGAAGCTTTCTTT	CASRSAPGQANTEAFF
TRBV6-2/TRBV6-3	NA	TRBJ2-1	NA	TGTGCCAGCAGTTCTTTCCCCCTCCTCAATGAGCAGTTCTTC	CASSSFPLLNEQFF
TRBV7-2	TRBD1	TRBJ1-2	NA	TGTGCCAGCAGCTCGAGGACAGGGGACTATGGCTACACCTTC	CASSSRTGDYGYTF
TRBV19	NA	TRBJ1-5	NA	TGTGCCAGTAGAAGCGCTACAGGTCATAGCAATCAGCCCCAGCATTTT	CASRSATGHSNQPQHF
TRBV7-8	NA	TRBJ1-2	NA	TGTGCCAGCAGCTGGGATCCGGGGGTCAATGGCTACACCTTC	CASSWDPGVNGYTF
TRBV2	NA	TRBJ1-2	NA	TGTGCCAGCAGCGGGGGGGTAATAGGCTATGGCTACACCTTC	CASSGGVIGYGYTF
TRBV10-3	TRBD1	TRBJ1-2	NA	TGTGCCATCAGCGCTATCCGTGGGGACAGGGGGTCCGTTGGCTACACCTTC	CAISAIRGDRGSVGYTF
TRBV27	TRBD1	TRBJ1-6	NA	TGTGCCAGCAGCCTCAGCCGGGACAGGGATTCACCCCTCCACTTT	CASSLSRDRDSPLHF
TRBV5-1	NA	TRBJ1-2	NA	TGCGCCAGCAGCGCAATGACAGGTTCTAACTATGGCTACACCTTC	CASSAMTGSNYGYTF
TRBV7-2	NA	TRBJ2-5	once	TGTGCCAGCAGCTTAGCGATTAACAGCCAAGAGACCCAGTACTTC	CASSLAINSQETQYF
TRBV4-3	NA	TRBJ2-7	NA	TGCGCCAGCAGCCAAGTGGTAGCGGCTTTCTACGAGCAGTACTTC	CASSQVVAAFYEQYF
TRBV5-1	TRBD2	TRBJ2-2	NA	TGCGCCAGCAGCATGGGACTAGCGGGCACCGGGGAGCTGTTTTTT	CASSMGLAGTGELFF
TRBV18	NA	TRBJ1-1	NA	TGTGCCAGCTCACCATACAGGGCGAACACTGAAGCTTTCTTT	CASSPYRANTEAFF
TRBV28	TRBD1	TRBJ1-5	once	TGTGCCAGTCTCCCGAGACAGGGGGACAATCAGCCCCAGCATTTT	CASLPRQGDNQPQHF
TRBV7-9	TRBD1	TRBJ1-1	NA	TGTGCCAGCAGCTTCTCAGGGGACAGTGAAGCTTTCTTT	CASSFSGDSEAFF
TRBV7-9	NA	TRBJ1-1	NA	TGTGCCAGCAGCTTAAGATTGGCGAACACTGAAGCTTTCTTT	CASSLRLANTEAFF
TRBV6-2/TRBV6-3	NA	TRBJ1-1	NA	TGTGCCAGCAGCAACCACCGAGGGGGAGGGCCTCAAGCTTTCTTT	CASSNHRGGGPQAFF
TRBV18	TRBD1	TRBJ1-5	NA	TGTGCCAGCTCACCCGGCTACAGGGGTAGCAATCAGCCCCAGCATTTT	CASSPGYRGSNQPQHF
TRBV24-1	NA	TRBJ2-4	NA	TGTGCCACCAGAGGGGATACGGACATTCAGTACTTC	CATRGDTDIQYF
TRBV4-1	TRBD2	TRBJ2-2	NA	TGCGCCAGCCGACGACTAGCGGTGAACACCGGGGAGCTGTTTTTT	CASRRLAVNTGELFF
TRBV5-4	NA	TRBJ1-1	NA	TGTGCCAGCAGCTTGGACGGAGGGAGGAACACTGAAGCTTTCTTT	CASSLDGGRNTEAFF
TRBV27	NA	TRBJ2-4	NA	TGTGCCAGCAGTACCCAGGGCGAAAACATTCAGTACTTC	CASSTQGENIQYF
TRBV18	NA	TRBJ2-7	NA	TGTGCCAGCTCACCAGGGCTCTACGAGCAGTACTTC	CASSPGLYEQYF
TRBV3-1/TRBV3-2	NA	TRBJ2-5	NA	TGTGCCAGCAGCCGGGGGCCCCAAGAGACCCAGTACTTC	CASSRGPQETQYF
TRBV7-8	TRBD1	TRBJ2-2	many	TGTGCCAGCAGCGCTCGGGACAGGGATATCGGGGAGCTGTTTTTT	CASSARDRDIGELFF
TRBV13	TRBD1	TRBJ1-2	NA	TGTGCCAGCAGCTTAGCAGGTGGGGACAGTTCTGTCTATGGCTACACCTTC	CASSLAGGDSSVYGYTF
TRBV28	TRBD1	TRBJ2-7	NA	TGTGCCAGCAGGCCGACGACAGGGCAATACGAGCAGTACTTC	CASRPTTGQYEQYF
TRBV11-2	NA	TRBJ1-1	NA	TGTGCCAGCAGGCGGGAGTCGGGAAGTAGTAACACTGAAGCTTTCTTT	CASRRESGSSNTEAFF
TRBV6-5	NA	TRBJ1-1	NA	TGTGCCAGCAGTTACAAGCCCCAACGGGAAGCTTTCTTT	CASSYKPQREAFF
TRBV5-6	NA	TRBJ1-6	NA	TGTGCCAGCAGCTTACCGGGGAATAATTCACCCCTCCACTTT	CASSLPGNNSPLHF
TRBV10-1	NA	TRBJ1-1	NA	TGCGCCAGCAGTGAAACAGGGCTGTTTGGGGAAGCTTTCTTT	CASSETGLFGEAFF
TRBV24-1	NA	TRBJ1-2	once	TGTGCCACCAGTGATCCAGGGTACAACTATGGCTACACCTTC	CATSDPGYNYGYTF
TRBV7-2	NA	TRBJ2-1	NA	TGTGCCAGCAGCTTCTGGAGTGAGCAGTTCTTC	CASSFWSEQFF
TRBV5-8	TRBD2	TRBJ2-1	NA	TGTGCCAGCAGCTCCTGGACTAGCGGGGGCTATTACAATGAGCAGTTCTTC	CASSSWTSGGYYNEQFF
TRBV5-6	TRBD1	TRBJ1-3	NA	TGTGCCAGCAGCTTAGTTCGACAGGGGAACTTTGGAAACACCATATATTTT	CASSLVRQGNFGNTIYF
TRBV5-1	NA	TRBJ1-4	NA	TGCGCCAGCAGTTACCAGGGGACTAATGAAAAACTGTTTTTT	CASSYQGTNEKLFF
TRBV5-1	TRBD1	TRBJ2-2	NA	TGCGCCAGCAGGCCTCCGGGACAGGGACACGGGGAGCTGTTTTTT	CASRPPGQGHGELFF
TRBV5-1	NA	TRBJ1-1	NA	TGCGCCAGCAGCTTACAGGGATCGGTATACACTGAAGCTTTCTTT	CASSLQGSVYTEAFF
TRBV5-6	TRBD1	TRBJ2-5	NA	TGTGCCAGCAGCCAACAGGGGTCGGAGACCCAGTACTTC	CASSQQGSETQYF
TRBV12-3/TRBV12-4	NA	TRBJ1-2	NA	TGTGCCAGCAGTTCAACAGGATATGGCTACACCTTC	CASSSTGYGYTF
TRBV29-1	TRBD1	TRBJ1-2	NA	TGCAGCGGAGCGGACAGGGCGACTAACTATGGCTACACCTTC	CSGADRATNYGYTF
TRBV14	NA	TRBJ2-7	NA	TGTGCCAGCAGCCATATCCGAGACATTGGCGAGCAGTACTTC	CASSHIRDIGEQYF
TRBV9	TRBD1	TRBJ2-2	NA	TGTGCCAGCAGCTCAAGGCGGGACAGGGCGAACACCGGGGAGCTGTTTTTT	CASSSRRDRANTGELFF
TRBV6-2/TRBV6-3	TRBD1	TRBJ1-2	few	TGTGCCAGCAGTTGGCCGCCGGGACAGGGAGGCTACACCTTC	CASSWPPGQGGYTF
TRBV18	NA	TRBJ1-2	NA	TGTGCCAGCTCATCCCAGGGGTTCCCCTATGGCTACACCTTC	CASSSQGFPYGYTF
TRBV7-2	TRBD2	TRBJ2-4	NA	TGTGCCAGCAGCCAACTAGCGGGTAACATTCAGTACTTC	CASSQLAGNIQYF
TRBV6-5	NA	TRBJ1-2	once	TGTGCCAGCAGAGACTTCTATGGCTACACCTTC	CASRDFYGYTF